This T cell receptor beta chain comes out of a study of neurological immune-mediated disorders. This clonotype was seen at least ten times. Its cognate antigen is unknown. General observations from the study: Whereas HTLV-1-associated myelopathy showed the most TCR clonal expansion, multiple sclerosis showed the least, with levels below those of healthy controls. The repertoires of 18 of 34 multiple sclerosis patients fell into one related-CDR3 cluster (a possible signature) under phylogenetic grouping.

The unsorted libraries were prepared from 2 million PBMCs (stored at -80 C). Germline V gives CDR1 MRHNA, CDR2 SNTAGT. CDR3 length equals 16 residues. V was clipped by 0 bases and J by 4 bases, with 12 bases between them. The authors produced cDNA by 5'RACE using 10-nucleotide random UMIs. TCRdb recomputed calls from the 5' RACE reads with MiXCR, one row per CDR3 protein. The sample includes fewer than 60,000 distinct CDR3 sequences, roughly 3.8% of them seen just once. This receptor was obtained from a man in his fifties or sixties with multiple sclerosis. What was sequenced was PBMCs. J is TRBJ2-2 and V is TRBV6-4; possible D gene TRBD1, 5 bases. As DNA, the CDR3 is TGTGCCAGCAGTGACTCCCGGCAGGGCCCCACCGGGGAGCTGTTTTTT. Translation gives CASSDSRQGPTGELFF.